This entry is about one T cell receptor beta chain. Its antigen is unidentified. The TCRbeta library was prepared with unique molecular identifiers. TCRdb reprocessed the PCR reads with MiXCR, giving one entry per CDR3 protein. The repertoire holds some 600,000 distinct CDR3 sequences, with 10% to 15% as singletons. The data originate from a study of T-cell reconstitution after alpha-beta-depleted transplantation in children. Study-wide results and limits: Several hundred rapidly expanded clones from non-depleted graft cells reportedly supplied alpha-beta T cells about two months post-transplant. A year post-transplant, T-cell counts and diversity derived mostly from newly produced T cells.

From germline, CDR1 is SQVTM and CDR2 ANQGSEA. The CDR3 extends over 13 amino acids. The trim removed 0 bases at V and 7 bases at J, leaving 5 bases unmatched. Here the sequenced sample was PBMCs, mostly from graft donor cells, taken 360 days after TCRalphabeta/CD19-depleted stem cell transplant. The chain uses TRBV29-1 and TRBJ1-2, with TRBD1 identical over 7 bases. The source is a male patient aged 10 to 17 who had a stem cell transplant for acute myeloid leukemia, so the T cells may come from the graft donor. The CDR3 DNA is TGCAGCGTTGAAGAACAGGGGACTGGTGGCTACACCTTC. Translated: CSVEEQGTGGYTF.